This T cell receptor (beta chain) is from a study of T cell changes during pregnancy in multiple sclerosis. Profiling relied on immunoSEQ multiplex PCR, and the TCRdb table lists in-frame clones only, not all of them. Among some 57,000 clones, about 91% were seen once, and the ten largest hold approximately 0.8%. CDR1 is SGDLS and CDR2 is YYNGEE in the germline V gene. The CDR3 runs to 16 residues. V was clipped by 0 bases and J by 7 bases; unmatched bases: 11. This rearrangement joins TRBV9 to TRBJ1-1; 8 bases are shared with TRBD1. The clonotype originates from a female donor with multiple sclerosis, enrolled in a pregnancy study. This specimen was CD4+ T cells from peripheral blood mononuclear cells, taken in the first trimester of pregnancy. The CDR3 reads CASSVGTGGITREAFF. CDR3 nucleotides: TGTGCCAGCAGCGTAGGAACAGGGGGTATTACACGTGAAGCTTTCTTT.